The entry that follows covers one TCR beta chain sequence. What it recognizes is unknown. The assay was immunoSEQ multiplex PCR, and TCRdb's table has in-frame clones only and misses some. This sample has about 40,000 clones, with about 91% found just once. This record belongs to a study of PD-1 blockade in classical Hodgkin lymphoma. Findings of the study overall: TCR diversity in CD4+, not CD8+, cells rose significantly by C4D1. Baseline diversity resembling that of newly diagnosed patients was seen in complete responders. Nivolumab initiated under 1 year post-ASCT led to patient exclusion.

Germline CDR1 is MNHEY and CDR2 is SMNVEV (reference sequence). The CDR3 covers 12 residues. The ends were cut back, 2 bases at V and 2 bases at J, with 2 bases in the middle. Brentuximab vedotin exposure varied, and every patient relapsed after autologous stem cell transplantation. Sequencing used peripheral blood mononuclear cells (PBMCs), obtained before the second cycle of nivolumab. The receptor was derived from a human donor with classical Hodgkin lymphoma. The chain joins TRBV27 to TRBJ2-3; no definite D call. This CDR3 is CASSLDTDTQYF. The CDR3 coding sequence is TGTGCCAGCAGTTTAGACACAGATACGCAGTATTTT.